This T cell receptor (beta chain) was recovered during a study of regulatory T cells in long-lasting Graves disease. Described time point: persistent/refractory GD, antithyroid drugs over 5 years with positive TRAb. Researchers made the TCR library from RNA that was extracted from PBMCs. Construction of TCR beta libraries relied on iRepertoire HTBI primers and on Arm-PCR targeting CDR3 regions. TCRdb redid the calling of the multiplex PCR reads with MiXCR, one entry per CDR3 protein. Of 430,000 or so distinct CDR3 sequences listed, under 25% are singletons. Per the germline V gene, CDR1 is SGHDN and CDR2 is FVKESK. CDR3 size: 16 residues. The V gene end was trimmed by 1 base and the J gene end by 5 bases; junction bases not matched to a gene: 9. In its sample, this clonotype was seen a few times.

V gene TRBV14 combines with J gene TRBJ2-7; TRBD1 matches at 9 bases. This clonotype was obtained from a female donor with Graves disease. Specimen: peripheral blood mononuclear cells (PBMCs), collected when the disease was refractory, from a patient treated with antithyroid drugs. This CDR3 reads CASSQVFTGGFDEQYF. Here the CDR3 DNA reads TGTGCCAGCAGCCAAGTTTTCACAGGGGGCTTCGACGAGCAGTACTTC.